Listed below are T cell receptor beta chains from one sample, sequenced in a study of CD8 T cells in ankylosing spondylitis. TCRdb redid the calling of the 5' RACE reads with MiXCR, one entry per CDR3 protein. The table has 340,000 or so distinct CDR3 sequences, roughly 14% seen once. The specimen sequenced was blood, either unsorted or a sorted T cell fraction (not recorded which). These receptors were taken from a male donor with ankylosing spondylitis or in good health (not recorded which). Both conserved end residues are part of each CDR3. D genes are given only for firm matches. Size is stated for part of the rows, as once, few or many counts, or as a class when the clone is expanded.

D: -; V: TRBV4-1; J: TRBJ2-7; size: many; CDR3: CASSQEASVSSYEQYF; DNA: TGCGCCAGCAGCCAAGAAGCATCAGTCAGCTCCTACGAGCAGTACTTC
D: -; V: TRBV2; J: TRBJ1-1; size: few; CDR3: CASSDRGRGNTEAFF; DNA: TGTGCCAGCAGTGACAGGGGCAGGGGGAACACTGAAGCTTTCTTT
D: -; V: TRBV12-3/TRBV12-4; J: TRBJ2-7; size: -; CDR3: CASSYLEGQYF; DNA: TGTGCCAGCAGTTACCTGGAAGGGCAGTACTTC
D: -; V: TRBV20-1; J: TRBJ1-3; size: few; CDR3: CSAILAGYGNTIYF; DNA: TGCAGTGCTATTCTTGCCGGCTACGGAAACACCATATATTTT
D: TRBD2; V: TRBV10-3; J: TRBJ2-5; size: -; CDR3: CAISESGTSGRETQYF; DNA: TGTGCCATCAGTGAGTCCGGGACTAGCGGGAGGGAGACCCAGTACTTC
D: -; V: TRBV30; J: TRBJ1-1; size: few; CDR3: CAWFRLNTEAFF; DNA: TGTGCCTGGTTCAGACTCAACACTGAAGCTTTCTTT
D: -; V: TRBV4-2; J: TRBJ1-5; size: -; CDR3: CASSPTWAERSNQPQHF; DNA: TGTGCCAGCAGCCCGACGTGGGCAGAGAGAAGCAATCAGCCCCAGCATTTT
D: -; V: TRBV5-1; J: TRBJ2-5; size: -; CDR3: CASSLQGVSEETQYF; DNA: TGCGCCAGCAGCTTGCAGGGAGTGAGTGAAGAGACCCAGTACTTC
D: TRBD1; V: TRBV6-1; J: TRBJ2-2; size: few; CDR3: CASNRGQGHGELFF; DNA: TGTGCCAGCAACCGAGGACAGGGGCACGGGGAGCTGTTTTTT
D: TRBD1; V: TRBV7-9; J: TRBJ1-4; size: many; CDR3: CASSPGQPNEKLFF; DNA: TGTGCCAGCTCACCGGGACAGCCAAATGAAAAACTGTTTTTT
D: TRBD1; V: TRBV10-3; J: TRBJ1-2; size: few; CDR3: CAIRQGDYGYTF; DNA: TGTGCCATCAGACAGGGGGACTATGGCTACACCTTC
D: -; V: TRBV7-9; J: TRBJ2-7; size: -; CDR3: CASSYGEYEQYF; DNA: TGTGCCAGCAGCTACGGGGAATACGAGCAGTACTTC
D: TRBD2; V: TRBV10-3; J: TRBJ2-1; size: -; CDR3: CAIRKTSGAGNEQFF; DNA: TGTGCCATCAGAAAGACTAGCGGGGCGGGCAATGAGCAGTTCTTC
D: -; V: TRBV7-4; J: TRBJ2-7; size: -; CDR3: CASTLERVGGHYEQYF; DNA: TGTGCCAGCACCTTGGAAAGGGTGGGAGGTCACTACGAGCAGTACTTC
D: -; V: TRBV4-1; J: TRBJ2-1; size: few; CDR3: CASSFRSGPYNEQFF; DNA: TGCGCCAGCAGTTTCCGATCGGGGCCCTACAATGAGCAGTTCTTC
D: -; V: TRBV20-1; J: TRBJ1-5; size: -; CDR3: CSAEGGNQPQHF; DNA: TGCAGTGCTGAAGGGGGGAATCAGCCCCAGCATTTT
D: TRBD2; V: TRBV7-9; J: TRBJ2-3; size: -; CDR3: CASSPGLAGVTDTQYF; DNA: TGTGCCAGCAGCCCCGGACTAGCGGGGGTCACAGATACGCAGTATTTT
D: -; V: TRBV10-2; J: TRBJ1-1; size: -; CDR3: CATSGPTENTEAFF; DNA: TGCGCCACCTCTGGTCCGACAGAGAACACTGAAGCTTTCTTT
D: TRBD1; V: TRBV7-9; J: TRBJ1-1; size: few; CDR3: CASSPRGWDTEAFF; DNA: TGTGCCAGCAGCCCCAGGGGGTGGGACACTGAAGCTTTCTTT
D: -; V: TRBV4-2; J: TRBJ2-5; size: few; CDR3: CASSQELTTQETQYF; DNA: TGTGCCAGCAGCCAAGAATTGACTACACAAGAGACCCAGTACTTC